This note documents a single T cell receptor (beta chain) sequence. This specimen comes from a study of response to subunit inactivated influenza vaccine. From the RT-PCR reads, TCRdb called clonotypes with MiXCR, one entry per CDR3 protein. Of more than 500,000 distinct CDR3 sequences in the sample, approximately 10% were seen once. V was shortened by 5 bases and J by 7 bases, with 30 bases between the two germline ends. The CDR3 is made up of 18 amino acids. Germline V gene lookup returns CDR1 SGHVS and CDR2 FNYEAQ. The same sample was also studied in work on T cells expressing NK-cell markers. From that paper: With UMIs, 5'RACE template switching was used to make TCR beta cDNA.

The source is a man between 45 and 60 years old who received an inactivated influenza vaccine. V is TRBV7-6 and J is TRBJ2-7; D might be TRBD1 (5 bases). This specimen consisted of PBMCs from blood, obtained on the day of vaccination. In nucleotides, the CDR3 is TGTGCCAGCAGCCCAGACTTACTTCAGGGCTCCCCTAGGGCAGAGCAGTACTTC. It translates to CASSPDLLQGSPRAEQYF.